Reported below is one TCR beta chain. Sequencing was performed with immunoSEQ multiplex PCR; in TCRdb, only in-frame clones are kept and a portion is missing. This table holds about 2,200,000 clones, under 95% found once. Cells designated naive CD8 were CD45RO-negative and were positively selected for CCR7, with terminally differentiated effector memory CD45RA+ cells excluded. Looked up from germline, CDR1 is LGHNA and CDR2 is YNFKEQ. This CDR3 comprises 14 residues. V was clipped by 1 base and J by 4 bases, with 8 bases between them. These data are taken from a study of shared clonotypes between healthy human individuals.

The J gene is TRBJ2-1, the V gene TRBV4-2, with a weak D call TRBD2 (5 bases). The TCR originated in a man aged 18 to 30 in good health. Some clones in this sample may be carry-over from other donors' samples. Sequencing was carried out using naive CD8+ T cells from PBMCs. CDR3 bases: TGTGCCAGCAGCCAAGGGACTTATTACAATGAGCAGTTCTTC. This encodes CASSQGTYYNEQFF.